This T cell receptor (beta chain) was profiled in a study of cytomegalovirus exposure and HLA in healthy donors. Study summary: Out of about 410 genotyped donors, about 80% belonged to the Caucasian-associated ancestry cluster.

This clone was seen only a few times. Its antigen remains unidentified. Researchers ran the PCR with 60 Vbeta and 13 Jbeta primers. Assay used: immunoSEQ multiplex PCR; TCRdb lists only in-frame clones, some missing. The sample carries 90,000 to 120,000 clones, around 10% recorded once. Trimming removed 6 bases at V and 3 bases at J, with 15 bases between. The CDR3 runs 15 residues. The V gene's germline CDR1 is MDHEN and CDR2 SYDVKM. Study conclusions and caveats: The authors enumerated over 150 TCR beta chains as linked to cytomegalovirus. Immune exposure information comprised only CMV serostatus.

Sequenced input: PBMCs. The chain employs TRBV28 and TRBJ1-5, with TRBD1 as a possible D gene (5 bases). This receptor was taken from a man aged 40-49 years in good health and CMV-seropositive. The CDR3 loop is CASRWRQSDNQPQHF. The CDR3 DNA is TGTGCCAGCAGATGGCGACAGTCTGACAATCAGCCCCAGCATTTT.